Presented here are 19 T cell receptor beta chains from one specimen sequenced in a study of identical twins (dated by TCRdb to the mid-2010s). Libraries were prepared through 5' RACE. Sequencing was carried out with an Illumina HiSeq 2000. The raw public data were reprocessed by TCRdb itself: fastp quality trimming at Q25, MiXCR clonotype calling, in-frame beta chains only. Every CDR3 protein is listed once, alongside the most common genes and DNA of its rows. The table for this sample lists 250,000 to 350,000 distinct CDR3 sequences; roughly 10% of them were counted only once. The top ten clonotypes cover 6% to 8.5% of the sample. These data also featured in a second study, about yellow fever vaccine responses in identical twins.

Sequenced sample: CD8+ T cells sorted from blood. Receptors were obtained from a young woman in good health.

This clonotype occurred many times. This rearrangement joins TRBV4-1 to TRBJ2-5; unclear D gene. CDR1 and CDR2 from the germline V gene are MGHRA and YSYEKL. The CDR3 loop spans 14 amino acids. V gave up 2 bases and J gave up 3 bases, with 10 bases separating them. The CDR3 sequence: CASSQLGFEETQYF. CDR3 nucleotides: TGCGCCAGCAGCCAATTAGGGTTTGAAGAGACCCAGTACTTC.

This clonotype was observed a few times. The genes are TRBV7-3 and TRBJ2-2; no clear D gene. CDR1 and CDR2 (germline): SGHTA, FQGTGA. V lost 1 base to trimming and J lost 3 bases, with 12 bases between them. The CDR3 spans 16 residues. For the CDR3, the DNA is TGTGCCAGCAGCTTAATTGTGGCGCAGCACACCGGGGAGCTGTTTTTT. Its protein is CASSLIVAQHTGELFF.

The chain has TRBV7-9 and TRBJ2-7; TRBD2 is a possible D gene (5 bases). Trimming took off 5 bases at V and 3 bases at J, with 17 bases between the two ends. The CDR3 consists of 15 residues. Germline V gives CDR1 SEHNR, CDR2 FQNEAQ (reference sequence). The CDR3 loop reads CASSTRADTDYEQYF. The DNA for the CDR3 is TGTGCCAGCAGCACGAGAGCGGATACGGACTACGAGCAGTACTTC.

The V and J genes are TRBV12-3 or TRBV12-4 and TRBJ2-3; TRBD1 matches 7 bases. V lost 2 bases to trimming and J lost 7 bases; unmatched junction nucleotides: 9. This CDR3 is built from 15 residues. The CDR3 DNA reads TGTGCCAGCAGTTTATCGAGGGGGCATGGGAATACGCAGTATTTT. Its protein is CASSLSRGHGNTQYF.

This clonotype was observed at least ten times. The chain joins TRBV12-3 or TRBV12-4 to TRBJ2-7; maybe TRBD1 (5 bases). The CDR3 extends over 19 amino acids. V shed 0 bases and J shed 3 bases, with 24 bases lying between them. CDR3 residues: CASSLAAFRPTAESYEQYF. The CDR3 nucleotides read TGTGCCAGCAGTTTAGCCGCCTTTAGGCCGACAGCTGAGAGCTACGAGCAGTACTTC.

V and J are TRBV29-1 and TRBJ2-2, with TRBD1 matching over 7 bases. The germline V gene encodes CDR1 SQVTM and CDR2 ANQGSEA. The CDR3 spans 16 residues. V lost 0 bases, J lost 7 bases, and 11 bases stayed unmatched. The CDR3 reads CSVEDRTGPIIGELFF. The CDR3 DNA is TGCAGCGTTGAAGATAGGACAGGACCCATTATCGGGGAGCTGTTTTTT.

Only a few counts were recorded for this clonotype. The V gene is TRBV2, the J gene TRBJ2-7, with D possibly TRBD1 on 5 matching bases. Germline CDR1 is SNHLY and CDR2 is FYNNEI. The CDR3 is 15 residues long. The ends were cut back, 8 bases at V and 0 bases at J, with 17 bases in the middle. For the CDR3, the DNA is TGTGCCAGCCCCCCGAAGCAGGGTAACTCCTACGAGCAGTACTTC. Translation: CASPPKQGNSYEQYF.

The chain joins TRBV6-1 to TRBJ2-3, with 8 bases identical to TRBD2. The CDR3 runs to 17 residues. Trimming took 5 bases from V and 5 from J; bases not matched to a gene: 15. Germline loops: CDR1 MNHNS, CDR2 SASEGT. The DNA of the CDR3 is TGTGCCAGCAGTCCTACCCCGGGACTAGTAAGGAAAGATACGCAGTATTTT. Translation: CASSPTPGLVRKDTQYF.

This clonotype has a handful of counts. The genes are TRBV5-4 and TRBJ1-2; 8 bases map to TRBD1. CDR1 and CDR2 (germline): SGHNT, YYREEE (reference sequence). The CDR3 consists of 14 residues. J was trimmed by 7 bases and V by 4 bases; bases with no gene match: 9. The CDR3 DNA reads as TGTGCCAGCAGCCACGGACAGGGCCTTGGTGGCTACACCTTC. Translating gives CASSHGQGLGGYTF.

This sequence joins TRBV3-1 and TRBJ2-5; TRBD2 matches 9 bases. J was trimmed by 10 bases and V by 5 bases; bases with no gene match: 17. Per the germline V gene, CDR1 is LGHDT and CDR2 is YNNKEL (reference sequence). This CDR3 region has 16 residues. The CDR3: CASSDQSGRGGQDQYF. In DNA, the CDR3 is TGTGCCAGCAGCGACCAAAGCGGGCGGGGGGGCCAGGACCAGTACTTC.

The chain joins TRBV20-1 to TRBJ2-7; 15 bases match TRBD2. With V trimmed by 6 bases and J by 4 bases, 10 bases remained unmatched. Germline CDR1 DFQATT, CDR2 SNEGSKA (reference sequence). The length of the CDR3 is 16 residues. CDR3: CSATRTSGGARYEQYF. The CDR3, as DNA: TGCAGTGCCACACGGACTAGCGGGGGGGCGCGGTACGAGCAGTACTTC.

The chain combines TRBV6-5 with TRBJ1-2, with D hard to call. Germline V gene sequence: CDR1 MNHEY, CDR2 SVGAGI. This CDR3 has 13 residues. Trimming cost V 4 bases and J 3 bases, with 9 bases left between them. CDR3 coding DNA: TGTGCCAGCAGTTTTACAGAAGACTATGGCTACACCTTC. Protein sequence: CASSFTEDYGYTF.

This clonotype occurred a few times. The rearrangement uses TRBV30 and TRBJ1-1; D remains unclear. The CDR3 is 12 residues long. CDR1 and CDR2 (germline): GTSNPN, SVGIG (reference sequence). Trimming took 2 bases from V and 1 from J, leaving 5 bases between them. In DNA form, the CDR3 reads TGTGCCTGGAGTTTGGGGAACACTGAAGCTTTCTTT. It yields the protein CAWSLGNTEAFF.

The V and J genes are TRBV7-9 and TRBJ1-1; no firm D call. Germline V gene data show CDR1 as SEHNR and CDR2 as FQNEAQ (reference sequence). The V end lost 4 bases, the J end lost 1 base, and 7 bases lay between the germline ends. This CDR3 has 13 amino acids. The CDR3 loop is CASSSPGNTEAFF. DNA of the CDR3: TGTGCCAGCAGCTCCCCGGGGAACACTGAAGCTTTCTTT.

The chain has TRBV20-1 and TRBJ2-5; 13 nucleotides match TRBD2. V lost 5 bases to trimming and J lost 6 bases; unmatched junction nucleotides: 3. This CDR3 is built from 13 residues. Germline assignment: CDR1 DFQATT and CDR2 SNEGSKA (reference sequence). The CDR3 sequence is CSAWTSGSQTQYF. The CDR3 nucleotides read TGCAGTGCTTGGACTAGCGGGAGCCAGACCCAGTACTTC.

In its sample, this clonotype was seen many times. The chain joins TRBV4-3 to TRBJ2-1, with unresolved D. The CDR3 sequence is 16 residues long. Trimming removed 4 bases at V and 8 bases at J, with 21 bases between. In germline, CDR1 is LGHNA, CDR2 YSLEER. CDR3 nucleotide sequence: TGCGCCAGCAGCCGGAAGGCTAACTCGGACGTCGATGAGCAGTTCTTC. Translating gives CASSRKANSDVDEQFF.

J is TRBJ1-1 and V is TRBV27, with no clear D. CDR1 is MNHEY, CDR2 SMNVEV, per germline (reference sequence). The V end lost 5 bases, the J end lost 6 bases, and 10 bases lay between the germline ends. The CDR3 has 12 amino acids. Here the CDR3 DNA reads TGTGCCAGCAGTAAAAACAGAGCTGAAGCTTTCTTT. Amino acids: CASSKNRAEAFF.

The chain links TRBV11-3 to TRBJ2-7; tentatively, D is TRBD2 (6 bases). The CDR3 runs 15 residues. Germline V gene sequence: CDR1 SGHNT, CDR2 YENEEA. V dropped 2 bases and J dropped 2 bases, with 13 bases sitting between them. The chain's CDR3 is CASSLSGHGPYEQYF. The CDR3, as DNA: TGTGCCAGCAGCTTAAGCGGGCACGGACCCTACGAGCAGTACTTC.

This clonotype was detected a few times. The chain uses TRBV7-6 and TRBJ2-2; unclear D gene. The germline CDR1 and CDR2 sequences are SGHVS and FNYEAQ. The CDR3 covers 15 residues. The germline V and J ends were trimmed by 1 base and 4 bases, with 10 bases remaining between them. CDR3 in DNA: TGTGCCAGCAGCTTAGTTAGGTCAAGCACCGGGGAGCTGTTTTTT. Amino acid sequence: CASSLVRSSTGELFF.